Presented here are 24 T cell receptor beta chains from one specimen sequenced in a study of cytomegalovirus exposure and HLA in healthy donors. Measured with immunoSEQ multiplex PCR; TCRdb has only the in-frame clones, and not every one. The table shows about 98,000 clones, with roughly 89% occurring only once. The specimen sequenced was PBMCs. The origin of the receptors is a woman in her twenties or thirties in good health and CMV-seronegative.

This sequence joins TRBV29-1 and TRBJ2-5, with 10 bases lining up with TRBD2. Germline V gene sequence: CDR1 SQVTM, CDR2 ANQGSEA. V lost 3 bases, J lost 5 bases, and 12 bases stayed unmatched. CDR3 length: 16 amino acids. This CDR3 reads CSVDGGPAGGAETQYF. CDR3 DNA sequence: TGCAGCGTTGACGGGGGGCCAGCGGGAGGGGCGGAGACCCAGTACTTC.

The chain carries TRBV11-1 and TRBJ1-1, with D maybe TRBD1 (5 bases). V was cut by 5 bases and J by 11 bases, with 18 bases left in between. The CDR3 is 13 amino acids. The V gene's germline CDR1 is SGHAT and CDR2 FQDESV (reference sequence). The CDR3 coding sequence is TGTGCCAGCAGCCCAACTATGACAGTATCGGCTTTCTTT. This encodes CASSPTMTVSAFF.

In this sample, this clone turned up many times. The chain uses TRBV5-5 and TRBJ2-7, with D possibly TRBD2 on 6 matching bases. Germline CDR1 reads SGHKS; CDR2 reads YYEKEE (reference sequence). The CDR3 has 14 residues. V was pared by 2 bases and J by 7 bases, with 16 bases between. The CDR3 region has the DNA TGTGCCAGCAGCTTAGAGAGCGGGTTTGGAGAGCAGTACTTC. Encoded protein: CASSLESGFGEQYF.

This chain joins TRBV28 and TRBJ2-2, with a possible D match to TRBD1 (6 bases). The CDR3 loop spans 15 amino acids. V was trimmed by 6 bases and J by 1 base, leaving 12 bases between them. Germline-derived CDR1 and CDR2 are MDHEN and SYDVKM. The CDR3 bases are TGTGCCAGCAGCATTCAGACAGGGAACACCGGGGAGCTGTTTTTT. Amino acid sequence: CASSIQTGNTGELFF. Complete variable domain (other parts from reference TRBV28 and TRBJ2-2): DVKVTQSSRYLVKRTGEKVFLECVQDMDHENMFWYRQDPGLGLRLIYFSYDVKMKEKGDIPEGYSVSREKKERFSLILESASTNQTSMYLCASSIQTGNTGELFFGEGSRLTVL.

This clone was detected only a few times. V is TRBV28 and J is TRBJ2-7; 10 bases map to TRBD1. The V and J ends lost 5 bases and 1 base, in that order; junction bases with no gene match: 5. CDR1 is MDHEN, CDR2 SYDVKM, per germline. This CDR3 spans 15 amino acids. CDR3 DNA: TGTGCCAGCAGTCCGACGGGACAGGGGTCCTACGAGCAGTACTTC. Translated: CASSPTGQGSYEQYF.

Only one count was recorded for this clone. The gene calls are TRBV2 and TRBJ2-3; 7 positions match TRBD2. The CDR3 is 15 residues long. Germline V gene lookup returns CDR1 SNHLY and CDR2 FYNNEI. J was trimmed by 5 bases and V by 10 bases; bases with no gene match: 15. CDR3 sequence reads: CATAGEGLVGDTQYF. The CDR3 nucleotides are TGTGCCACCGCGGGGGAGGGCTTGGTTGGAGATACGCAGTATTTT.

V is TRBV4-3 and J is TRBJ1-5; 7 positions match TRBD1. Trimming at V came to 4 bases and at J to 0 bases, leaving 3 bases not matched to a gene. The germline V gene encodes CDR1 LGHNA and CDR2 YSLEER. This CDR3 is 15 amino acids long. The CDR3 region is CASSLNRGSNQPQHF. Here the CDR3 DNA reads TGCGCCAGCAGCCTCAACAGGGGTAGCAATCAGCCCCAGCATTTT.

V and J are TRBV6-5 and TRBJ1-2; no clear D. CDR3 length: 16 residues. CDR1 MNHEY and CDR2 SVGAGI come from the germline V gene. Trimming removed 0 bases from V and 8 bases from J, with 19 bases in between. The CDR3: CASSYSSAGRPTGYTF. Written as DNA, the CDR3 is TGTGCCAGCAGTTACTCGTCGGCGGGCAGACCAACGGGCTACACCTTC.

This sequence joins TRBV4-3 and TRBJ1-1; weak D call: TRBD1 (5 bases). This CDR3 has 15 residues. CDR1 is LGHNA, CDR2 YSLEER, per germline. V lost 6 bases to trimming and J lost 3 bases, with 17 bases between them. The chain's CDR3 is CASSYRTGGDTEAFF. CDR3 coding DNA: TGCGCCAGCAGTTACCGGACCGGAGGGGACACTGAAGCTTTCTTT.

This chain joins TRBV9 and TRBJ2-5; 11 bases fit TRBD1. The germline V gene has CDR1 SGDLS and CDR2 YYNGEE. The length of the CDR3 is 16 residues. The junction had 5 bases not matched to a gene; V was cut back by 0 bases and J by 4 bases. This CDR3 reads CASSVGGQGARETQYF. The CDR3 nucleotides read TGTGCCAGCAGCGTAGGAGGACAGGGGGCGCGAGAGACCCAGTACTTC.

The CDR3 loop reads CASNRDSYEQYF. For the CDR3, the DNA is TGTGCCAGCAACCGGGACTCCTACGAGCAGTACTTC. V is TRBV2 and J is TRBJ2-7, with D perhaps matching TRBD2 (5 bases). V dropped 7 bases and J dropped 0 bases, with 7 bases sitting between them. CDR1 is SNHLY, CDR2 FYNNEI, per germline. This CDR3 is built from 12 residues. Looking up the rest from reference TRBV2 and TRBJ2-7 gives the full variable domain: EPEVTQTPSHQVTQMGQEVILRCVPISNHLYFYWYRQILGQKVEFLVSFYNNEISEKSEIFDDQFSVERPDGSNFTLKIRSTKLEDSAMYFCASNRDSYEQYFGPGTRLTVT.

V gene TRBV5-1 combines with J gene TRBJ2-1; TRBD1 agrees at 7 bases. CDR1 SGHRS and CDR2 YFSETQ come from the germline V gene. This CDR3 comprises 14 residues. The V gene end was trimmed by 0 bases and the J gene end by 10 bases; junction bases not matched to a gene: 7. Written as DNA, the CDR3 is TGCGCCAGCAGCTTGGCGGGACAGAATTCCGAGCAGTTCTTC. Amino acids: CASSLAGQNSEQFF.

The chain is built from TRBV7-9 and TRBJ2-7; a weak D match, TRBD1 (6 bases). Germline V gene sequence: CDR1 SEHNR, CDR2 FQNEAQ (reference sequence). Deletions cut 6 bases from V and 1 base from J, with 13 bases between. This CDR3 contains 14 residues. The CDR3 DNA is TGTGCCAGCAGTTACCGGGACATGTCCTACGAGCAGTACTTC. As protein: CASSYRDMSYEQYF.

The chain links TRBV6-5 to TRBJ1-2; D gene uncertain. This CDR3 region has 13 residues. Trimming took 2 bases from V and 2 from J, leaving 6 bases between them. CDR1 and CDR2 (germline): MNHEY, SVGAGI. The CDR3 DNA follows: TGTGCCAGCAGTTACGAACGGAACTATGGCTACACCTTC. Its translation is CASSYERNYGYTF.

The V gene is TRBV19, the J gene TRBJ1-3, with D possibly matching TRBD1 (6 bases). The germline CDR1 and CDR2 sequences are LNHDA and SQIVND (reference sequence). Trimming stripped 8 bases from V and 7 bases from J, with 18 bases between. The CDR3 runs 14 residues. CDR3 region: CASQGGGLGNTIYF. The CDR3 DNA reads TGTGCCAGTCAAGGCGGGGGGCTCGGGAACACCATATATTTT.

The chain joins TRBV7-8 to TRBJ1-6; the match to TRBD1 covers 9 bases. This CDR3 has 14 residues. CDR1 is SGHVS and CDR2 is FQNEAQ in the germline V gene. V shed 5 bases, J shed 7 bases, and the junction held 3 bases outside the gene matches. The CDR3 reads CASSTGQGNSPLHF. The CDR3 DNA is TGTGCCAGCAGCACAGGACAGGGGAATTCACCCCTCCACTTT.

The chain links TRBV5-1 to TRBJ2-5; 9 bases line up with TRBD2. The CDR3 totals 18 residues. With 2 bases clipped from V and 2 bases from J, the junction kept 13 bases outside the gene matches. Germline V gene data show CDR1 as SGHRS and CDR2 as YFSETQ. CDR3 residues: CASSFDRVRSGGQETQYF. The CDR3 DNA reads TGCGCCAGCAGCTTCGATCGCGTAAGGAGCGGGGGGCAAGAGACCCAGTACTTC.

Here the CDR3 DNA reads TGTGCCAGCAGTTACAGCGGACAGTTCGAGCAGTACTTC. Its protein product is CASSYSGQFEQYF. The chain employs TRBV6-5 and TRBJ2-7; the D gene is possibly TRBD1 (6 bases). The CDR3 length is 13 residues. The V end lost 2 bases, the J end lost 6 bases, and 11 bases lay between the germline ends. Germline values: CDR1 MNHEY, CDR2 SVGAGI.

The chain couples TRBV10-3 to TRBJ2-7; a possible D gene is TRBD2 (5 bases). CDR1 is ENHRY, CDR2 SYGVKD, per germline. With 8 bases removed from V and 2 bases from J, the gap between germline ends came to 13 bases. The CDR3 spans 13 residues. CDR3 residues: CAIAGTSTYEQYF. The CDR3 DNA sequence: TGTGCCATCGCGGGTACTAGTACCTACGAGCAGTACTTC.

The genes are TRBV27 and TRBJ1-2; 7 nucleotides align to TRBD1. Germline V gene data show CDR1 as MNHEY and CDR2 as SMNVEV (reference sequence). The CDR3 is 15 amino acids. Trimming removed 3 bases from V and 4 bases from J; junction bases left unmatched: 8. DNA of the CDR3: TGTGCCAGCAGTTTCGGTGGACAGGCTTCCTATGGCTACACCTTC. Its protein product is CASSFGGQASYGYTF.

The chain recombines TRBV29-1 with TRBJ2-5; tentatively, D is TRBD2 (6 bases). Germline V gene lookup returns CDR1 SQVTM and CDR2 ANQGSEA. V dropped 3 bases and J dropped 2 bases, with 7 bases sitting between them. The CDR3 contains 12 residues. In DNA form, the CDR3 reads TGCAGCGTTGACGCGGGGCAAGAGACCCAGTACTTC. Protein: CSVDAGQETQYF.

V and J are TRBV11-1 and TRBJ1-1; D gene ambiguous. The CDR3 is 13 residues long. V was clipped by 5 bases and J by 5 bases, with 12 bases between them. CDR1 and CDR2 (germline): SGHAT, FQDESV (reference sequence). CDR3 sequence: CASSARRFTEAFF. The CDR3 DNA follows: TGTGCCAGCAGCGCTCGTCGGTTTACTGAAGCTTTCTTT.

The genes are TRBV7-6 and TRBJ2-5, with TRBD1 as a possible D gene (6 bases). Germline-derived CDR1 and CDR2 are SGHVS and FNYEAQ. CDR3 size: 15 residues. V was clipped by 5 bases and J by 2 bases, with 15 bases between them. This CDR3 reads CASSLTGPPQETQYF. The CDR3 nucleotides are TGTGCCAGCAGCCTGACAGGTCCGCCACAAGAGACCCAGTACTTC.

The DNA for the CDR3 is TGTGCCAGCAGTGACCGGACAGACACCGGGGAGCTGTTTTTT. It yields the protein CASSDRTDTGELFF. The V gene is TRBV6-4, the J gene TRBJ2-2; D is possibly TRBD1 (6 bases). Germline loops: CDR1 MRHNA, CDR2 SNTAGT. Trimming took 2 bases from V and 3 from J, leaving 7 bases between them. The CDR3 extends over 14 amino acids.